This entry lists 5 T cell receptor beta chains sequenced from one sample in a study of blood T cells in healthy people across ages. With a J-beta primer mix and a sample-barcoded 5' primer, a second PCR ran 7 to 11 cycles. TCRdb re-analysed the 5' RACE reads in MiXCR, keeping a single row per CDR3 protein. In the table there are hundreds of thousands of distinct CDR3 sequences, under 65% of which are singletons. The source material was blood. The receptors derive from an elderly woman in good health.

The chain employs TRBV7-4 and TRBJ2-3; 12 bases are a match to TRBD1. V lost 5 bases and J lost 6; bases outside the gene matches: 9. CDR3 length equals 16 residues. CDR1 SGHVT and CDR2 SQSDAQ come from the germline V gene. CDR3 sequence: CASSRGGTGGMDTQYF. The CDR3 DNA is TGTGCCAGCAGCCGAGGTGGGACAGGGGGCATGGATACGCAGTATTTT.

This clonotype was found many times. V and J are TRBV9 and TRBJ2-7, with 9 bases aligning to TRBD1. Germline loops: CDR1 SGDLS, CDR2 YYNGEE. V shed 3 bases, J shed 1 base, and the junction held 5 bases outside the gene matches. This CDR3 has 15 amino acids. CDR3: CASSEGTGPSYEQYF. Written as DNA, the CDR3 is TGTGCCAGCAGCGAAGGGACAGGGCCTTCCTACGAGCAGTACTTC.

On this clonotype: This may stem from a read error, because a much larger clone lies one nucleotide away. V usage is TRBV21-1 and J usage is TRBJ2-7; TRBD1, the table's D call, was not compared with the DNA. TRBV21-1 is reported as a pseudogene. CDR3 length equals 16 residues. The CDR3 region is CASSKGGARSSCEQYF. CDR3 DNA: TGTGCCAGCAGCAAAGGGGGGGCCAGAAGCTCCTGCGAGCAGTACTTC.

The CDR3 nucleotides read TGCGCCAGCAGCCAAGTGATTAGCGGGAGCTCCTACGAGCAGTACTTC. This translates into CASSQVISGSSYEQYF. The chain joins TRBV4-1 to TRBJ2-7; the match to TRBD2 covers 9 bases. V was pared by 1 base and J by 0 bases, with 4 bases of the junction left unmatched. The germline V gene encodes CDR1 MGHRA and CDR2 YSYEKL. The CDR3 extends over 16 amino acids.

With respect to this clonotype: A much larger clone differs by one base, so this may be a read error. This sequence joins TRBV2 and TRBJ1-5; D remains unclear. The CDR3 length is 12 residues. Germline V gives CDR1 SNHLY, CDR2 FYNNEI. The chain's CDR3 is CTSSGSNQPQHF. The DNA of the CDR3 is TGTACCAGCAGTGGTAGCAATCAGCCCCAGCATTTT.